What follows are 2 T cell receptor beta chains derived from one specimen sequenced in a study of T-cell reconstitution after alpha-beta-depleted transplantation in children (dated by TCRdb to the mid-2010s). Receptor libraries were prepared by PCR. Data came from an Illumina HiSeq 2500. Molecular barcoding was employed in the preparation of TCR libraries, with unique molecular identifiers being used to normalize TCRbeta repertoire quantification. Starting from the raw public reads, TCRdb applied fastp trimming at Q25, assembled clones with MiXCR and retained in-frame beta chains. Each CDR3 protein appears once, grouped with its most common genes and DNA. The sample data list some 390,000 distinct CDR3 sequences, and roughly 22% of these were observed just once. The ten top clones hold around 4% of the sample. The specimen comprised PBMCs from the stem cell graft donor, sampled from the stem cell graft. Receptors were obtained from a human donor who donated a stem cell graft to a child with acute myeloid leukemia.

Only a few counts were recorded for this clonotype. This chain links TRBV20-1 with TRBJ1-5; a weak D match, TRBD1 (6 bases). This CDR3 is 15 amino acids long. Germline loops: CDR1 DFQATT, CDR2 SNEGSKA (reference sequence). The ends were cut back, 1 base at V and 4 bases at J, with 14 bases in the middle. The CDR3 here is CSARVSGARNQPQHF. The CDR3 nucleotides read TGCAGTGCTAGAGTCTCAGGGGCGAGGAATCAGCCCCAGCATTTT.

This chain uses TRBV20-1 with TRBJ2-7; D is possibly TRBD2 (6 bases). The CDR3 is 15 amino acids. Deletions cut 2 bases from V and 2 bases from J, with 16 bases between. Germline V gene lookup returns CDR1 DFQATT and CDR2 SNEGSKA (reference sequence). The CDR3 loop is CSARHPASATYEQYF. The CDR3 coding sequence is TGCAGTGCTAGACATCCAGCTAGCGCAACCTACGAGCAGTACTTC.